What follows are 13 T cell receptor beta chains derived from one specimen sequenced in a study of cytomegalovirus exposure and HLA in healthy donors. PCR employed 60 Vbeta and 13 Jbeta primers. TCRdb keeps only in-frame clones here, not all; method: immunoSEQ multiplex PCR. The table includes 95,000 to 150,000 clones, roughly 80% detected once. The specimen was PBMCs. The receptors were gathered from a woman between 40 and 55 years old in good health and CMV-seropositive.

The V and J genes are TRBV6-5 and TRBJ2-7, with TRBD1 matching over 10 bases. V dropped 8 bases and J dropped 0; count of bases not matched to a gene: 7. CDR3 length: 15 residues. The V gene's germline CDR1 is MNHEY and CDR2 SVGAGI. CDR3 sequence (DNA): TGTGCCAGCCGGACAGGGGGACAATCCTCCTACGAGCAGTACTTC. Its protein is CASRTGGQSSYEQYF.

The rearrangement uses TRBV4-2 and TRBJ2-3, with TRBD2 matching 11 bases. The germline V gene has CDR1 LGHNA and CDR2 YNFKEQ. The V segment lost 3 bases and the J segment 0 bases; nucleotides outside the gene matches: 5. This CDR3 is built from 17 residues. CDR3 coding DNA: TGTGCCAGCAGCCACGGGACTAGCGGACCTAGCACAGATACGCAGTATTTT. This encodes CASSHGTSGPSTDTQYF.

V usage is TRBV11-2 and J usage is TRBJ2-3; TRBD2 aligns across 9 bases. V lost 2 bases, J lost 3 bases, and 6 bases stayed unmatched. The germline gives CDR1 SGHAT, CDR2 FQNNGV. The length of the CDR3 is 16 residues. CDR3 in amino acids: CASSLIRGGETDTQYF. In DNA, the CDR3 is TGTGCCAGCAGCTTAATACGCGGGGGGGAGACAGATACGCAGTATTTT.

The chain is built from TRBV10-3 and TRBJ2-7; 10 bases are shared with TRBD2. V lost 4 bases and J lost 6; bases outside the gene matches: 9. The V gene's germline CDR1 is ENHRY and CDR2 SYGVKD. The CDR3 length is 15 residues. The CDR3 region has the DNA TGTGCCATCAGTGGAAACCTAGCGGGAGTCGGCGAGCAGTACTTC. It specifies CAISGNLAGVGEQYF.

The count of this clone is one. V is TRBV21-1 and J is TRBJ2-5; TRBD2, the table's D call, lacks a check against the DNA. TRBV21-1 is a documented pseudogene. The length of the CDR3 is 14 residues. CDR3 in amino acids: CASSKAKESETQYF. CDR3 sequence (DNA): TGTGCCAGCAGCAAAGCTAAGGAGTCGGAGACCCAGTACTTC.

The chain employs TRBV19 and TRBJ1-1, with D possibly TRBD1 on 5 matching bases. This CDR3 region has 14 residues. The germline V gene encodes CDR1 LNHDA and CDR2 SQIVND (reference sequence). The V end lost 4 bases, the J end lost 0 bases, and 9 bases lay between the germline ends. The CDR3 nucleotides are TGTGCCAGTAGTAGGGCAGGGCTGAACACTGAAGCTTTCTTT. Translation: CASSRAGLNTEAFF.

The J gene is TRBJ1-3, the V gene TRBV11-1; D not certain. Trimming shortened V by 1 base and J by 0 bases, and 7 bases separated the two germline ends. The CDR3 length is 15 residues. The germline V gene encodes CDR1 SGHAT and CDR2 FQDESV (reference sequence). The CDR3 is CASSLDPGSGNTIYF. In DNA form, the CDR3 reads TGTGCCAGCAGCTTAGATCCAGGCTCTGGAAACACCATATATTTT.

CDR3 nucleotides: TGTGCCAGCAGCTTAGGAGGTGGATACGAGCAGTACTTC. Protein sequence: CASSLGGGYEQYF. The chain links TRBV7-3 to TRBJ2-5; possible D gene TRBD2, 5 bases. The tail of the sequence fits TRBJ2-7 better, so the J call may be wrong. This CDR3 is built from 13 residues. Germline CDR1 and CDR2: SGHTA and FQGTGA.

V usage is TRBV5-1 and J usage is TRBJ2-7; TRBD1 matches at 9 bases. The ends lost 4 bases at V and 4 bases at J; junction bases unmatched: 9. The CDR3 runs to 15 residues. Germline CDR1 and CDR2: SGHRS and YFSETQ. The CDR3 region has the DNA TGCGCCAGCAGCCCTACCGGGACAGGGTTATACGAGCAGTACTTC. Translated, it gives CASSPTGTGLYEQYF.

This clone was detected only a few times. The rearrangement uses TRBV9 and TRBJ2-3, with TRBD2 matching 9 bases. The J segment lost 2 bases and the V segment lost 4 bases, leaving 5 bases of the junction unmatched. CDR1 and CDR2 (germline): SGDLS, YYNGEE. The CDR3 is 15 amino acids. In nucleotides, the CDR3 is TGTGCCAGCAGCATATTAGCGGGGGCCACAGATACGCAGTATTTT. Translating gives CASSILAGATDTQYF. Full variable domain (rest looked up from reference TRBV9 and TRBJ2-3): DSGVTQTPKHLITATGQRVTLRCSPRSGDLSVYWYQQSLDQGLQFLIQYYNGEERAKGNILERFSAQQFPDLHSELNLSSLELGDSALYFCASSILAGATDTQYFGPGTRLTVL.

V is TRBV2 and J is TRBJ2-7; TRBD1 matches at 7 bases. The CDR3 covers 15 residues. V was pared by 3 bases and J by 3 bases, with 8 bases of the junction left unmatched. The germline V gene has CDR1 SNHLY and CDR2 FYNNEI. CDR3 coding DNA: TGTGCCAGCAGTGAGCAGAGGGGGCTAATCTACGAGCAGTACTTC. Its translation: CASSEQRGLIYEQYF.

The rearrangement links TRBV11-2 to TRBJ1-1; tentatively, D is TRBD1 (6 bases). V shed 0 bases and J shed 5 bases, with 13 bases lying between them. Germline CDR1 and CDR2: SGHAT and FQNNGV. The CDR3 covers 15 residues. For the CDR3, the DNA is TGTGCCAGCAGCTTAGATATGAGGGGGGGAACTGAAGCTTTCTTT. Translated: CASSLDMRGGTEAFF.

This sequence joins TRBV7-9 and TRBJ2-7; the match to TRBD1 covers 7 bases. V lost 2 bases and J lost 5; bases outside the gene matches: 12. The CDR3 is 16 amino acids. The germline CDR1 and CDR2 sequences are SEHNR and FQNEAQ (reference sequence). The CDR3 is CASSLIHDRVHHEQYF. CDR3 DNA sequence: TGTGCCAGCAGCTTAATTCACGACAGGGTGCACCACGAGCAGTACTTC.